This entry lists 6 T cell receptor beta chains sequenced from one sample in a study of T cells in narcolepsy. Libraries were prepared by immunoSEQ multiplex PCR; TCRdb keeps only in-frame clonotypes and omits some of them. Found here are tens of thousands of clones, around 81% of them singletons; the top ten hold about 0.9%. What was sequenced was CD45RA- memory CD4+ T cells from PBMCs. Receptors originate from a human donor with narcolepsy.

There are a few counts of this clone. The V and J genes are TRBV7-2 and TRBJ1-2; TRBD1 aligns across 10 bases. After removal of 2 bases from V and 8 bases from J, the junction contained 5 bases not matched to a gene. Germline-derived CDR1 and CDR2 are SGHTA and FQGNSA. The CDR3 contains 14 residues. The CDR3 bases are TGTGCCAGCAGCTTATATCCGGGACAGGGGGGCTACACCTTC. Encoded protein: CASSLYPGQGGYTF.

This chain connects TRBV12-5 to TRBJ2-5; D gene ambiguous. The closer fit of TRBJ2-7 to the DNA end suggests the J call may be wrong. Germline V gene sequence: CDR1 LGHNT, CDR2 FRNRAP. This CDR3 is 12 amino acids long. CDR3 region: CASGLTIYEQYF. CDR3 nucleotide sequence: TGTGCTAGTGGTTTGACAATCTACGAGCAGTACTTC.

The chain has TRBV6-1 and TRBJ1-4; D is possibly TRBD1 (5 bases). Germline V lookup: CDR1 MNHNS, CDR2 SASEGT. This CDR3 spans 13 amino acids. The ends were cut back, 6 bases at V and 8 bases at J, with 13 bases in the middle. CDR3 DNA: TGTGCCAGCAGCCGGACAAGAGCCGAAAAACTGTTTTTT. It encodes CASSRTRAEKLFF.

CDR3 region: CATSGSSVGGANYNEQFF. CDR3 nucleotides: TGTGCCACCAGCGGATCTTCGGTGGGGGGGGCGAACTACAATGAGCAGTTCTTC. The genes are TRBV15 and TRBJ2-1, with D perhaps matching TRBD2 (7 bases). Deletions cut 5 bases from V and 3 bases from J, with 23 bases between. The CDR3 contains 18 residues. Germline CDR1 is LNHNV and CDR2 is YYDKDF (reference sequence). The entire variable domain, with the rest obtained from reference TRBV15 and TRBJ2-1, is as follows: DAMVIQNPRYQVTQFGKPVTLSCSQTLNHNVMYWYQQKSSQAPKLLFHYYDKDFNNEADTPDNFQSRRPNTSFCFLDIRSPGLGDTAMYLCATSGSSVGGANYNEQFFGPGTRLTVL.

This chain connects TRBV5-4 to TRBJ1-2; TRBD1 matches 9 bases. The J segment lost 4 bases and the V segment lost 3 bases, leaving 10 bases of the junction unmatched. Germline V lookup: CDR1 SGHNT, CDR2 YYREEE (reference sequence). The CDR3 has 16 residues. CDR3 coding DNA: TGTGCCAGCAGCTCCATAAACAGGGGGCTTAGCTATGGCTACACCTTC. Its translation is CASSSINRGLSYGYTF.

The chain employs TRBV19 and TRBJ1-5, with D tentatively TRBD1 (6 bases). Germline CDR1 and CDR2: LNHDA and SQIVND (reference sequence). The V end lost 5 bases, the J end lost 11 bases, and 28 bases lay between the germline ends. The CDR3 spans 17 residues. CDR3 nucleotides: TGTGCCAGTAGTCTCCAGGGGAACCCTCCGTCGGGGTACTCCCAGCATTTT. Protein sequence: CASSLQGNPPSGYSQHF. Variable domain in full (rest from reference TRBV19 and TRBJ1-5): DGGITQSPKYLFRKEGQNVTLSCEQNLNHDAMYWYRQDPGQGLRLIYYSQIVNDFQKGDIAEGYSVSREKKESFPLTVTSAQKNPTAFYLCASSLQGNPPSGYSQHFGDGTRLSIL.